This T cell receptor beta chain appears in the sequencing data of a study of T cells in Graves' hyperthyroidism and ophthalmopathy. The source material, RNA transcripts, was used to amplify TCR beta CDR3 regions. TCR CDR3 underwent first-round RT-PCR with the HTBI primer set. A single record per CDR3 protein comes from TCRdb applying MiXCR to the multiplex PCR reads. The repertoire holds approximately 420,000 distinct CDR3 sequences, with about 15% as singletons. Points from the study as a whole: Within blood appeared most thyroid clonotypes that had expanded above 0.001. Model output signaled ophthalmopathy a median approximately 6 months ahead of onset.

Hyperthyroidism had been newly diagnosed in patients aged 18 to 65, and its duration was under 2 months. Criteria for exclusion of patients were uncontrolled infection, other autoimmune disease, pregnancy or lactation. The CDR3 extends over 15 amino acids. Trimming removed 0 bases from V and 7 bases from J; junction bases left unmatched: 9. Germline CDR1 reads MNHEY; CDR2 reads SMNVEV (reference sequence). A few counts support this clonotype. The target antigen is unknown. J is TRBJ2-7 and V is TRBV27; 7 positions match TRBD2. Sequences were obtained from blood. This sequence originates from a woman younger than 45 with Graves' hyperthyroidism. The CDR3 coding sequence is TGTGCCAGCAGTTTATCGGGGTTTAGGACTAGTGAGCAGTACTTC. Protein product: CASSLSGFRTSEQYF.